The 20 T cell receptor beta chains in this list originate from one sample, sequenced in a study of cytomegalovirus exposure and HLA in healthy donors. 60 Vbeta and 13 Jbeta primers were used in PCR. Sequenced by immunoSEQ multiplex PCR; TCRdb stores in-frame clones only, minus some. Of over 110,000 clones listed, roughly four fifths are singletons. Sample: PBMCs. The receptors come from a woman aged 60-70 years in good health and CMV-seropositive.

V usage is TRBV7-6 and J usage is TRBJ2-2; 7 positions agree with TRBD2. This CDR3 is built from 15 residues. V gave up 2 bases and J gave up 3 bases; unmatched junction bases: 3. Germline V lookup: CDR1 SGHVS, CDR2 FNYEAQ. The CDR3 is CASSLSSGYTGELFF. CDR3 sequence (DNA): TGTGCCAGCAGCTTATCTAGCGGATACACCGGGGAGCTGTTTTTT.

This clone has just one count. The chain recombines TRBV11-3 with TRBJ2-1; the match to TRBD2 covers 11 bases. Germline V gene lookup returns CDR1 SGHNT and CDR2 YENEEA. The V gene end was trimmed by 3 bases and the J gene end by 4 bases; junction bases not matched to a gene: 5. This CDR3 spans 16 amino acids. CDR3 in DNA: TGTGCCAGCAGCTTTTCCGGGACTAGCGGTTACAATGAGCAGTTCTTC. Translated, it gives CASSFSGTSGYNEQFF.

This clone has only one observation. Distinct nucleotide sequences in the sample also encode this CDR3. The rearrangement joins TRBV15 to TRBJ2-7; the match to TRBD2 covers 8 bases. The V gene's germline CDR1 is LNHNV and CDR2 YYDKDF (reference sequence). The CDR3 is made up of 15 amino acids. J gave up 3 bases and V 0 bases, and 4 bases lay outside the gene matches. CDR3 nucleotides: TGTGCCACCAGCAGAGAGACTAGCGCACACTACGAGCAGTACTTC. This sequence encodes CATSRETSAHYEQYF. The full variable domain, rest sourced from reference TRBV15 and TRBJ2-7, is DAMVIQNPRYQVTQFGKPVTLSCSQTLNHNVMYWYQQKSSQAPKLLFHYYDKDFNNEADTPDNFQSRRPNTSFCFLDIRSPGLGDTAMYLCATSRETSAHYEQYFGPGTRLTVT.

The gene calls are TRBV10-3 and TRBJ2-7, with a tentative D call TRBD2 (6 bases). This CDR3 has 14 amino acids. Trimming shortened V by 7 bases and J by 1 base, and 14 bases separated the two germline ends. The germline gives CDR1 ENHRY, CDR2 SYGVKD. This chain's CDR3 is CAIKSRDESYEQYF. CDR3 bases: TGTGCCATCAAATCGCGGGACGAGTCCTACGAGCAGTACTTC.

The chain employs TRBV7-6 and TRBJ2-5; 7 bases fit TRBD1. With V trimmed by 1 base and J by 4 bases, 9 bases remained unmatched. Germline-derived CDR1 and CDR2 are SGHVS and FNYEAQ. The CDR3 is 16 residues long. The CDR3 bases are TGTGCCAGCAGCTTAGGGCCCGGGACAGAGGGAGAGACCCAGTACTTC. This sequence encodes CASSLGPGTEGETQYF.

The count of this clone is one. This chain uses TRBV7-9 with TRBJ2-7, with D tentatively TRBD2 (6 bases). The CDR3 length is 15 residues. From germline, CDR1 is SEHNR and CDR2 FQNEAQ (reference sequence). Trimming took off 4 bases at V and 1 base at J, with 14 bases between the two ends. The CDR3 loop reads CASSSSRDPSYEQYF. In DNA form, the CDR3 reads TGTGCCAGCAGCTCTTCGCGGGATCCTTCCTACGAGCAGTACTTC.

Concerning this clone itself: This specimen includes other DNA sequences encoding the same CDR3. The chain has TRBV5-1 and TRBJ1-2; 7 bases match TRBD1. This CDR3 region has 15 residues. Germline V gives CDR1 SGHRS, CDR2 YFSETQ. After removal of 0 bases from V and 1 base from J, the junction contained 3 bases not matched to a gene. This CDR3 is CASSLATGVNYGYTF. The CDR3 bases are TGCGCCAGCAGCTTGGCCACAGGGGTTAACTATGGCTACACCTTC. The full variable domain, in which reference TRBV5-1 and TRBJ1-2 provide the parts outside the CDR3, is KAGVTQTPRYLIKTRGQQVTLSCSPISGHRSVSWYQQTPGQGLQFLFEYFSETQRNKGNFPGRFSGRQFSNSRSEMNVSTLELGDSALYLCASSLATGVNYGYTFGSGTRLTVV.

The J gene is TRBJ2-3, the V gene TRBV7-2; no clear D. The germline V gene has CDR1 SGHTA and CDR2 FQGNSA. Trimming removed 3 bases from V and 1 base from J, with 8 bases in between. This CDR3 has 14 residues. The CDR3 is CASSFTVGTDTQYF. Here the CDR3 DNA reads TGTGCCAGCAGCTTTACGGTAGGCACAGATACGCAGTATTTT.

In this sample, this clone turned up once. In DNA, the CDR3 is TGTGCCACCAGCACAGGGACTACTTACAATGAGCAGTTCTTC. It translates to CATSTGTTYNEQFF. The chain employs TRBV15 and TRBJ2-1; 7 positions agree with TRBD2. The CDR3 is made up of 14 amino acids. CDR1 and CDR2 (germline): LNHNV, YYDKDF (reference sequence). V gave up 4 bases and J gave up 4 bases; unmatched junction bases: 4.

As concerns this clone: Compared with germline, one end of the junction differs, possibly owing to a read error. The chain is built from TRBV7-2 and TRBJ1-2; D perhaps matches TRBD1 (5 bases). Germline V CDR1 and CDR2: SGHTA, FQGNSA. CDR3 length equals 13 residues. CDR3 DNA: TGTGCCAGCAGCTTAGCAGGGGCGGGGGATCTTCGATTC. This gives the protein CASSLAGAGDLRF.

The chain combines TRBV30 with TRBJ2-7; D uncertain. The CDR3 is 14 amino acids. The V gene lost 3 bases and the J gene lost 6 bases, with 18 bases spanning the gap. CDR1 GTSNPN and CDR2 SVGIG come from the germline V gene (reference sequence). CDR3 sequence (DNA): TGTGCCTGGAGACGCCCGGGTGCGCCTGGCGAGCAGTACTTC. As protein: CAWRRPGAPGEQYF.

This clone was seen just once. The chain combines TRBV28 with TRBJ2-1; TRBD2 matches at 7 bases. This CDR3 is 18 amino acids long. Unmatched junction bases numbered 15, after V lost 3 bases and J lost 4 bases. CDR1 MDHEN and CDR2 SYDVKM come from the germline V gene. Here the CDR3 DNA reads TGTGCCAGCAGTTTTGTTAGCGCGGCGGGAGAGCCGTACAATGAGCAGTTCTTC. It yields the protein CASSFVSAAGEPYNEQFF. The full variable domain, with the rest looked up from reference TRBV28 and TRBJ2-1, is DVKVTQSSRYLVKRTGEKVFLECVQDMDHENMFWYRQDPGLGLRLIYFSYDVKMKEKGDIPEGYSVSREKKERFSLILESASTNQTSMYLCASSFVSAAGEPYNEQFFGPGTRLTVL.

The chain has TRBV30 and TRBJ2-1; 13 bases are shared with TRBD2. CDR1 and CDR2 (germline): GTSNPN, SVGIG (reference sequence). The CDR3 extends over 15 amino acids. V was clipped by 2 bases and J by 8 bases; unmatched bases: 6. The CDR3 DNA sequence: TGTGCCTGGAGTCTTGGACTAGCGGGAGTGGATGAGCAGTTCTTC. Translation gives CAWSLGLAGVDEQFF.

The gene calls are TRBV7-9 and TRBJ1-3, with no clear D. The V end lost 1 base, the J end lost 0 bases, and 4 bases lay between the germline ends. Germline-derived CDR1 and CDR2 are SEHNR and FQNEAQ (reference sequence). The CDR3 extends over 14 amino acids. The CDR3 DNA reads as TGTGCCAGCAGCTTAGAACTCTCTGGAAACACCATATATTTT. Translation: CASSLELSGNTIYF. Using reference TRBV7-9 and TRBJ1-3 for the parts outside the CDR3, the full variable domain is DTGVSQNPRHKITKRGQNVTFRCDPISEHNRLYWYRQTLGQGPEFLTYFQNEAQLEKSRLLSDRFSAERPKGSFSTLEIQRTEQGDSAMYLCASSLELSGNTIYFGEGSWLTVV.

This clone came up a few times. The chain is built from TRBV28 and TRBJ1-2, with unresolved D. This CDR3 contains 11 residues. Trimming left V 5 bases short and J 3 bases short, with 4 bases between. Germline loops: CDR1 MDHEN, CDR2 SYDVKM. The CDR3 loop is CASSLHYGYTF. The CDR3, as DNA: TGTGCCAGCAGTCTACACTATGGCTACACCTTC.

This clone came up once. The gene calls are TRBV6-6 and TRBJ2-1, with 9 bases matching TRBD2. Germline trimming cut 3 bases from V and 4 bases from J; bases unmatched to any gene: 4. The CDR3 is 15 residues long. CDR1 MNHNY and CDR2 SVGAGI come from the germline V gene (reference sequence). The CDR3 DNA is TGTGCCAGCAGTTATGGGCTAGCGGGGTACAATGAGCAGTTCTTC. It codes for CASSYGLAGYNEQFF.

This clone appeared a single time. The rearrangement uses TRBV7-9 and TRBJ1-4, with 8 bases lining up with TRBD1. Per germline, CDR1 SEHNR and CDR2 FQNEAQ (reference sequence). The CDR3 has 16 residues. The CDR3 DNA is TGTGCTACCGCCCGAGGGATAGGGACAGGCAATGAAAAACTGTTTTTT. It encodes CATARGIGTGNEKLFF.

The rearrangement uses TRBV30 and TRBJ2-5; weak D call: TRBD2 (5 bases). This CDR3 spans 12 amino acids. Germline-derived CDR1 and CDR2 are GTSNPN and SVGIG (reference sequence). CDR3 loop: CATGLSGKTQYF. Written as DNA, the CDR3 is TGTGCTACCGGGCTCTCGGGGAAGACCCAGTACTTC.

The chain uses TRBV30 and TRBJ1-5; 12 positions match TRBD1. The CDR3 length is 17 residues. Germline loops: CDR1 GTSNPN, CDR2 SVGIG (reference sequence). J lost 0 bases, V lost 5 bases, and 8 bases had no gene match. CDR3 DNA sequence: TGTGCCTGGCCCGGGACAGGGGGCATTTATAGCAATCAGCCCCAGCATTTT. This translates into CAWPGTGGIYSNQPQHF.

This chain connects TRBV2 to TRBJ1-5; D is possibly TRBD1 (6 bases). Between the trimmed V and J ends, which lost 3 bases and 6 bases, there was a span of 15 bases. The CDR3 length is 15 residues. Per the germline V gene, CDR1 is SNHLY and CDR2 is FYNNEI. CDR3 DNA sequence: TGTGCCAGCAGTGACTACAGGGTGAACTCTCAGCCCCAGCATTTT. It encodes CASSDYRVNSQPQHF.